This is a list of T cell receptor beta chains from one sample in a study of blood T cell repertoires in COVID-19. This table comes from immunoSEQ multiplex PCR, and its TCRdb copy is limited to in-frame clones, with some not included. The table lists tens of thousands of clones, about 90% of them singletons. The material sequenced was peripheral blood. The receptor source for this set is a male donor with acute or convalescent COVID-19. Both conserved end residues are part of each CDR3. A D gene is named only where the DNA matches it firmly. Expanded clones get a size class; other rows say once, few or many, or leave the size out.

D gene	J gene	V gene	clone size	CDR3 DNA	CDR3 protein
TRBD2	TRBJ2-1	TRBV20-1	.	TGCAGCCCTTCCGGGGGGGGGAGCCAGTTCTTC	CSPSGGGSQFF
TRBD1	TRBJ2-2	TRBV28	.	TGTGCCAGCAGTTACCCGGGACAGGGAAGCGGGGAGCTGTTTTTT	CASSYPGQGSGELFF
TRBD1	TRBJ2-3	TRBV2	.	TGTGCCAGCAGTGCACAGGGGGCAACAGATACGCAGTATTTT	CASSAQGATDTQYF
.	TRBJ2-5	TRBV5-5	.	TGTGCCAGCAGCACTCTCGGGCAAGAGACCCAGTACTTC	CASSTLGQETQYF
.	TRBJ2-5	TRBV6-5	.	TGTGCCAGCAGTTATTCCTGGGCCCCCGAGCTGGAGACCCAGTACTTC	CASSYSWAPELETQYF
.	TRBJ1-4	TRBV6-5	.	TGTGCCAGCAGTTACTTCAGTGCAACTAATGAAAAACTGTTTTTT	CASSYFSATNEKLFF
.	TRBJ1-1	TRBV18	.	TGTGCCAGCTCACCACTAGCCCCAGGGAGGGACACTGAAGCTTTCTTT	CASSPLAPGRDTEAFF
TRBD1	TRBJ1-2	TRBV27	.	TGTGCCAGCAGCCCCGACAGGGTTTACGGCTACACCTTC	CASSPDRVYGYTF
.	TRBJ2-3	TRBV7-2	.	TGTGCCAGCAGCCCGGGGGGCACAGATACGCAGTATTTT	CASSPGGTDTQYF
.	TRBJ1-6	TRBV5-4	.	TGTGCCAGCAGCAAATCAGGATTGTATAATTCACCCCTCCACTTT	CASSKSGLYNSPLHF
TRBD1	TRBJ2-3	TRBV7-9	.	TGTGCCAGCAGCTTAGGCCTCGGGACAGGGGGCTCTCGAACAGATACGCAGTATTTT	CASSLGLGTGGSRTDTQYF
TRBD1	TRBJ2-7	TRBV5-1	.	TGCGCCAGCAGCCAGGGACAGGGGGCGAGAGAGCAGTACTTC	CASSQGQGAREQYF
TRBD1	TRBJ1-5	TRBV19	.	TGTGCCAGTAGGGGACAGGAGAGCAATCAGCCCCAGCATTTT	CASRGQESNQPQHF
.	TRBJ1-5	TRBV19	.	TGTGCCAGTAGTATACCAGGGTCTCGTCAGCCCCAGCATTTT	CASSIPGSRQPQHF
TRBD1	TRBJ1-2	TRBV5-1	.	TGCGCCAGCAGCAGCGGGACAGGCCCTAACTATGGCTACACCTTC	CASSSGTGPNYGYTF
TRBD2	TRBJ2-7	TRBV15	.	TGTGCCACCAGCAGAGGAGGGACTAGCGGGGGGGAGACCTACGAGCAGTACTTC	CATSRGGTSGGETYEQYF
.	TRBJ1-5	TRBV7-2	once	TGTGCCAGCAGCTCTGCAGGGAACCAGCCCCAGCATTTT	CASSSAGNQPQHF
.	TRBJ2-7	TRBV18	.	TGTGCCAGCTCACTTTTTCAGGCGGGCGTTACACCGAGCTCCTACGAGCAGTACTTC	CASSLFQAGVTPSSYEQYF
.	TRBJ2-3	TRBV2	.	TGTGCCAGCATGCGGGGACAGAACACAGATACGCAGTATTTT	CASMRGQNTDTQYF
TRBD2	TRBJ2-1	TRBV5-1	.	TGCGCCAGCAGCTCCTCCGGGACTAGTCAGAATGAGCAGTTCTTC	CASSSSGTSQNEQFF
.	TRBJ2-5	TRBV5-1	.	TGCGCCAGCGGAACCGGGGAAGGGGGAGAGACCCAGTACTTC	CASGTGEGGETQYF
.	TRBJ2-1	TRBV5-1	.	TGCGCCAGCAGCCAGACTGTAAGCTCCTACAATGAGCAGTTCTTC	CASSQTVSSYNEQFF